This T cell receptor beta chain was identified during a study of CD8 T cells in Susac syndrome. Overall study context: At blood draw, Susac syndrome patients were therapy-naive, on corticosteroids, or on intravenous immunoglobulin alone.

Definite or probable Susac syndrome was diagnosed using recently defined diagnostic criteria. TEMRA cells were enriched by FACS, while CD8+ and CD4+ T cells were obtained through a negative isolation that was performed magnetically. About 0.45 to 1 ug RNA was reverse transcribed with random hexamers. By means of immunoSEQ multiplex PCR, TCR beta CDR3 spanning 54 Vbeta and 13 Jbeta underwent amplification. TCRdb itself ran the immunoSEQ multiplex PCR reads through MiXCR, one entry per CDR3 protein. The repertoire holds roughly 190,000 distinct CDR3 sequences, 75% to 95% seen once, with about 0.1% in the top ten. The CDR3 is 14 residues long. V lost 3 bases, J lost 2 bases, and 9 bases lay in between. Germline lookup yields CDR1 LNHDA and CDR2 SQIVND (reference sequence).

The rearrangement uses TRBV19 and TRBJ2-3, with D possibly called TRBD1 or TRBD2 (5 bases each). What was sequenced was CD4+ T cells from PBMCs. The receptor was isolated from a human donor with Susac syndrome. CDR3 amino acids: CASSMGVLTDTQYF. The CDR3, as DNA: TGTGCCAGTAGTATGGGGGTTCTCACAGATACGCAGTATTTT. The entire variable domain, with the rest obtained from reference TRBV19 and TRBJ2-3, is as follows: DGGITQSPKYLFRKEGQNVTLSCEQNLNHDAMYWYRQDPGQGLRLIYYSQIVNDFQKGDIAEGYSVSREKKESFPLTVTSAQKNPTAFYLCASSMGVLTDTQYFGPGTRLTVL.